These 17 T cell receptor beta chains share one sample of origin, sequenced in a study of siplizumab effects on memory and regulatory T cells. Produced via immunoSEQ multiplex PCR; TCRdb's table is partial and in-frame only. The sample holds tens of thousands of clones, roughly 97% seen once. The sequenced sample was naive CD4+ T cells sorted from blood. The receptors were sampled from a human donor in good health.

The count of this clone is one. For the CDR3, the DNA is TGTGCCAGCAGCTCTACGGACAGGTTCGAAAAACTGTTTTTT. Translated, it gives CASSSTDRFEKLFF. The chain employs TRBV9 and TRBJ1-4, with 7 bases that match TRBD1. This CDR3 has 14 residues. Germline CDR1 and CDR2: SGDLS and YYNGEE. V was pared by 4 bases and J by 8 bases, with 8 bases of the junction left unmatched.

The chain has TRBV11-3 and TRBJ1-2, with D maybe TRBD1 (6 bases). CDR3 length: 15 amino acids. V lost 5 bases, J lost 4 bases, and 17 bases lay in between. Germline values: CDR1 SGHNT, CDR2 YENEEA. This CDR3 is CASSPVGEGGYGYTF. Written as DNA, the CDR3 is TGTGCCAGCAGCCCAGTTGGGGAAGGGGGCTATGGCTACACCTTC. Together with reference TRBV11-3 and TRBJ1-2, the CDR3 gives the full variable domain: EAGVVQSPRYKIIEKKQPVAFWCNPISGHNTLYWYLQNLGQGPELLIRYENEEAVDDSQLPKDRFSAERLKGVDSTLKIQPAELGDSAVYLCASSPVGEGGYGYTFGSGTRLTVV.

The V gene is TRBV29-1, the J gene TRBJ2-1; D is ambiguous. CDR1 and CDR2 (germline): SQVTM, ANQGSEA. The ends were cut back, 7 bases at V and 3 bases at J, with 7 bases in the middle. The CDR3 has 11 amino acids. This CDR3 reads CSALGYNEQFF. The CDR3 bases are TGCAGCGCCTTGGGCTACAATGAGCAGTTCTTC.

The chain couples TRBV30 to TRBJ1-2; TRBD1 matches at 9 bases. The CDR3 consists of 14 residues. Germline CDR1 is GTSNPN and CDR2 is SVGIG (reference sequence). The V and J ends lost 4 bases and 2 bases, in that order; junction bases with no gene match: 5. The CDR3 here is CAWIRDRVNYGYTF. CDR3 nucleotide sequence: TGTGCCTGGATTCGGGACAGGGTGAACTATGGCTACACCTTC. Looking up the rest from reference TRBV30 and TRBJ1-2 gives the full variable domain: SQTIHQWPATLVQPVGSPLSLECTVEGTSNPNLYWYRQAAGRGLQLLFYSVGIGQISSEVPQNLSASRPQDRQFILSSKKLLLSDSGFYLCAWIRDRVNYGYTFGSGTRLTVV.

The genes are TRBV10-3 and TRBJ2-5, with 11 bases matching TRBD1. The DNA end favors TRBJ2-7, so the J call may be wrong. The germline gives CDR1 ENHRY, CDR2 SYGVKD. This CDR3 is 14 amino acids long. The CDR3 nucleotides are TGTGCCATCACCGGGACAGGGGGAACGAACGAGCAGTACTTC. Translated, it gives CAITGTGGTNEQYF.

This chain connects TRBV5-6 to TRBJ2-7; possibly TRBD1 or TRBD2 for D (6 bases each). The CDR3 consists of 13 residues. Trimming took off 7 bases at V and 2 bases at J, with 13 bases between the two ends. The V gene's germline CDR1 is SGHDT and CDR2 YYEEEE. The CDR3 loop reads CASGGTYAYEQYF. Here the CDR3 DNA reads TGTGCCAGCGGGGGGACATATGCCTACGAGCAGTACTTC.

J is TRBJ2-7 and V is TRBV6-1; D is uncertain. CDR1 is MNHNS and CDR2 is SASEGT in the germline V gene. The V gene lost 5 bases and the J gene lost 3 bases, with 5 bases spanning the gap. This CDR3 has 11 residues. The CDR3 region has the DNA TGTGCCAGCAGTCCGCTCTACGAGCAGTACTTC. Translated, it gives CASSPLYEQYF.

This chain links TRBV5-1 with TRBJ2-2, with 10 bases that match TRBD2. CDR3 length: 15 residues. The V gene's germline CDR1 is SGHRS and CDR2 YFSETQ. V trimming: 5 bases; J trimming: 6 bases; junction bases outside the gene matches: 7. The DNA of the CDR3 is TGCGCCAGCAGGCTTCTAGCGGGGGAACCCGGGGAGCTGTTTTTT. Amino acids: CASRLLAGEPGELFF.

The CDR3 region has the DNA TGTGCCAGCAGCTTTTTTGGGGTGACAGGGGGTTGGTCCTACGAGCAGTACTTC. Translation gives CASSFFGVTGGWSYEQYF. The chain is built from TRBV7-3 and TRBJ2-7; 9 positions agree with TRBD1. J was trimmed by 1 base and V by 3 bases; bases with no gene match: 13. From germline, CDR1 is SGHTA and CDR2 FQGTGA. The length of the CDR3 is 18 residues.

The gene calls are TRBV6-1 and TRBJ1-5; the D is unclear. This CDR3 comprises 12 residues. Germline values: CDR1 MNHNS, CDR2 SASEGT. V lost 11 bases and J lost 6, with 14 bases in between. CDR3 residues: CAASRVGQPQHF. CDR3 coding DNA: TGTGCCGCATCCCGGGTAGGTCAGCCCCAGCATTTT.

This clone was observed a single time. CDR3 sequence reads: CASRSYEQYF. DNA of the CDR3: TGTGCCAGCAGATCGTACGAGCAGTACTTC. The V and J genes are TRBV6-6 and TRBJ2-7; D not resolved. Per the germline V gene, CDR1 is MNHNY and CDR2 is SVGAGI (reference sequence). The V end was cut by 6 bases, the J end by 4 bases, with 4 bases between. The CDR3 is 10 amino acids.

CDR3 sequence (DNA): TGTGCCATCAGTGGAAGGACTAGCGGACAAGAGACCCAGTACTTC. Protein: CAISGRTSGQETQYF. The rearrangement links TRBV10-3 to TRBJ2-5; TRBD2 matches at 10 bases. Losses at the gene ends were 4 bases for V and 2 bases for J; bases not matched to a gene: 4. CDR1 is ENHRY, CDR2 SYGVKD, per germline. This CDR3 has 15 amino acids.

This clone was seen once. This chain links TRBV2 with TRBJ1-1; D gene uncertain. The CDR3 spans 13 residues. In germline, CDR1 is SNHLY, CDR2 FYNNEI. The V end was cut by 7 bases, the J end by 5 bases, with 14 bases between. The CDR3 loop reads CASKDYPRTEAFF. The CDR3 DNA sequence: TGTGCCAGCAAAGACTACCCCCGGACTGAAGCTTTCTTT.

The V call is TRBV6-1, the J call TRBJ1-4; 7 bases are shared with TRBD1. J was trimmed by 6 bases and V by 3 bases; bases with no gene match: 1. The CDR3 runs 13 residues. CDR1 and CDR2 from the germline V gene are MNHNS and SASEGT. Here the CDR3 DNA reads TGTGCCAGCAGTGACAGGGGGGATGAAAAACTGTTTTTT. Encoded protein: CASSDRGDEKLFF.

Written as DNA, the CDR3 is TGTGCCAGCAGTTCGAACAGAGCCTACGAGCAGTACTTC. Its protein is CASSSNRAYEQYF. The chain has TRBV6-5 and TRBJ2-7; D not certain. The ends were cut back, 4 bases at V and 2 bases at J, with 9 bases in the middle. CDR3 length: 13 residues. Germline V gene data show CDR1 as MNHEY and CDR2 as SVGAGI.

The genes are TRBV28 and TRBJ2-3; 9 nucleotides line up with TRBD2. The junction had 4 bases not matched to a gene; V was cut back by 1 base and J by 2 bases. Germline values: CDR1 MDHEN, CDR2 SYDVKM. CDR3 size: 16 residues. CDR3 amino acids: CASSLSPSGATDTQYF. DNA for the CDR3: TGTGCCAGCAGTTTATCCCCTAGCGGGGCCACAGATACGCAGTATTTT.

The chain couples TRBV5-6 to TRBJ1-4, with D perhaps matching TRBD1 (5 bases). Trimming removed 1 base from V and 6 bases from J, with 7 bases in between. The CDR3 runs to 13 residues. CDR1 SGHDT and CDR2 YYEEEE come from the germline V gene. The chain's CDR3 is CASSLTGDEKLFF. Here the CDR3 DNA reads TGTGCCAGCAGCTTGACAGGAGATGAAAAACTGTTTTTT.